This record concerns one TCR beta chain sequence. Method: immunoSEQ multiplex PCR; TCRdb's copy keeps in-frame clones and lacks some. Of about 52,000 clones detected, 70% to 80% appear once; the ten largest clones hold more than 3.5%. The CDR3 runs 17 residues. The V gene's germline CDR1 is SGHTA and CDR2 FQGTGA. V trimming: 2 bases; J trimming: 1 base; junction bases outside the gene matches: 5. The data belong to a study of PD-L1 blockade in urothelial cancer. In the study overall: The year 2014 saw patients start atezolizumab, 1,200 mg intravenously every 3 weeks. Patients had received 0 to 3 prior chemotherapy regimens. Analysis of blood occurred 3 weeks (second dose) and 6 weeks after treatment start.

This sequence was found in a man aged 70-80 years with urothelial cancer. The sequencing here drew on PBMCs, taken around atezolizumab (anti-PD-L1) treatment. The chain links TRBV7-3 to TRBJ2-2; 9 bases match TRBD1. CDR3: CASSLAPDRGNTGELFF. Written as DNA, the CDR3 is TGTGCCAGCAGCTTAGCCCCGGACAGGGGGAACACCGGGGAGCTGTTTTTT.